This paragraph reports one T cell receptor beta chain. The data originate from a study of blood T cell repertoires in COVID-19. Sequencing was performed with immunoSEQ multiplex PCR; in TCRdb, only in-frame clones are kept and a portion is missing. The sample has roughly 200,000 clones; almost 90% are singletons. Trimming pared 2 bases from V and 3 bases from J, leaving 5 bases between. This CDR3 is 13 amino acids long. In germline, CDR1 is MNHNS, CDR2 SASEGT. The chain couples TRBV6-1 to TRBJ1-5; no clear D gene. The material sequenced was peripheral blood. The TCR originated in a man between 18 and 29 years old with active or convalescent COVID-19. This CDR3 is CASSEQDNQPQHF. CDR3 nucleotide sequence: TGTGCCAGCAGTGAACAGGACAATCAGCCCCAGCATTTT.